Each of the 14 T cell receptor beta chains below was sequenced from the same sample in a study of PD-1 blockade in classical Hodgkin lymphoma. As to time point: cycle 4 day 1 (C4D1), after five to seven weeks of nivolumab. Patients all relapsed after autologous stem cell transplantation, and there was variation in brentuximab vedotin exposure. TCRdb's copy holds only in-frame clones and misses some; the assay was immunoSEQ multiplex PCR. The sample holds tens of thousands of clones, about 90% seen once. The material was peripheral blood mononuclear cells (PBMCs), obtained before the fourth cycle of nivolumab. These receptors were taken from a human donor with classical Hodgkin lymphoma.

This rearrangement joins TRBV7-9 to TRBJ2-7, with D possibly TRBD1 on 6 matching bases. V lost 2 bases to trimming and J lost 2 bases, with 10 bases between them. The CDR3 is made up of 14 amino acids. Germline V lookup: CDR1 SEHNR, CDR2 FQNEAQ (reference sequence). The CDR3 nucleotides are TGTGCCAGCAGCTTAACAGGGATAGCCTACGAGCAGTACTTC. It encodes CASSLTGIAYEQYF. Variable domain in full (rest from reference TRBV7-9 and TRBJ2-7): DTGVSQNPRHKITKRGQNVTFRCDPISEHNRLYWYRQTLGQGPEFLTYFQNEAQLEKSRLLSDRFSAERPKGSFSTLEIQRTEQGDSAMYLCASSLTGIAYEQYFGPGTRLTVT.

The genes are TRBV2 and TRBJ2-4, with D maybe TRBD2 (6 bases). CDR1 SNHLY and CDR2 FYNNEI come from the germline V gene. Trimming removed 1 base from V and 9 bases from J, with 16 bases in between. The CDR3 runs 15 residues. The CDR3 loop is CASSEESGRSGIQYF. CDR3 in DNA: TGTGCCAGCAGTGAAGAGTCGGGGAGGAGTGGCATTCAGTACTTC.

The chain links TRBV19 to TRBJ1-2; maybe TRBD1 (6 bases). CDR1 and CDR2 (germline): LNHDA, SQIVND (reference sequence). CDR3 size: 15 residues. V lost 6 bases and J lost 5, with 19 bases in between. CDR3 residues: CASSLVGTPNYGYTF. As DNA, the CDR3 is TGTGCCAGTAGCCTGGTCGGGACACCAAATTATGGCTACACCTTC.

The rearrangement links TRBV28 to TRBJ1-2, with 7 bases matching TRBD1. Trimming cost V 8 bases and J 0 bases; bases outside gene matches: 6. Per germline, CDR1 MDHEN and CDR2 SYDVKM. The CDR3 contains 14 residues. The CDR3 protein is CASSRTGTNYGYTF. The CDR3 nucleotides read TGTGCCAGCTCAAGGACAGGCACTAACTATGGCTACACCTTC.

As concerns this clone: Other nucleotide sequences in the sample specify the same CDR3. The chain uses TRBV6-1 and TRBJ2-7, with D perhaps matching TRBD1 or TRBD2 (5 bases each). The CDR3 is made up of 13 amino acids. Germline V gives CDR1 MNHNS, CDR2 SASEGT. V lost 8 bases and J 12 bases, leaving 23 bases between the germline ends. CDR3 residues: CASLGPPTGPPYF. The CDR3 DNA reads TGTGCCAGCTTGGGACCCCCTACAGGACCCCCGTACTTC.

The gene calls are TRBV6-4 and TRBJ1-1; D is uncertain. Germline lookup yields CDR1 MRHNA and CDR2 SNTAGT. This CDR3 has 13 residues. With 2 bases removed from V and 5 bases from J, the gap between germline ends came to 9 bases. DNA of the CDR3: TGTGCCAGCAGTGACAGTAAAGGGACTGAAGCTTTCTTT. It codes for CASSDSKGTEAFF.

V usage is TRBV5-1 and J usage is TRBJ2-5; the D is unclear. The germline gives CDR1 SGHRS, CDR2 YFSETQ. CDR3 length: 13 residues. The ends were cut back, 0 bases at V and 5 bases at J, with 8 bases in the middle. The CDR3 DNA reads TGCGCCAGCAGCTTGGCCCCAGCTGAGACCCAGTACTTC. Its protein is CASSLAPAETQYF.

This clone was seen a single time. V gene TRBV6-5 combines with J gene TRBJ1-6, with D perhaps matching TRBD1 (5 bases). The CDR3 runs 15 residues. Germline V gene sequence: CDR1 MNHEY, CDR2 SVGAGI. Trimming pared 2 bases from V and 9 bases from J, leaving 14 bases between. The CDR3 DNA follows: TGTGCCAGCAGTTACGGGGCCGGGGGTGCTTCACCCCTCCACTTT. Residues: CASSYGAGGASPLHF.

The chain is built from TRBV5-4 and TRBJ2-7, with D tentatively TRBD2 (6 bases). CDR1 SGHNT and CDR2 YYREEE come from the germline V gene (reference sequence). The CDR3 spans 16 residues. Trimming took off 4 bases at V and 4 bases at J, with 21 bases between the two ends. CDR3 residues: CASSRTGGYLGYEQYF. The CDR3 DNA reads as TGTGCCAGCAGCCGAACTGGGGGGTATTTGGGATACGAGCAGTACTTC.

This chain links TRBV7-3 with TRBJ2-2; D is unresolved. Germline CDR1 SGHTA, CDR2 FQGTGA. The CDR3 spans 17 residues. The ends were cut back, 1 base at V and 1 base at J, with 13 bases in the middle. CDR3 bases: TGTGCCAGCAGCTTAAATTCGGGTTTGGTGAACACCGGGGAGCTGTTTTTT. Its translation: CASSLNSGLVNTGELFF.

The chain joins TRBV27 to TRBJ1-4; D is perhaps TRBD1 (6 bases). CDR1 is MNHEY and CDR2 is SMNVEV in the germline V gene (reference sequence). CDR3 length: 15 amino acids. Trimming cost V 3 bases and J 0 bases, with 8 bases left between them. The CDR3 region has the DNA TGTGCCAGCAGTTTCTCAGGGGCAACTAATGAAAAACTGTTTTTT. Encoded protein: CASSFSGATNEKLFF.

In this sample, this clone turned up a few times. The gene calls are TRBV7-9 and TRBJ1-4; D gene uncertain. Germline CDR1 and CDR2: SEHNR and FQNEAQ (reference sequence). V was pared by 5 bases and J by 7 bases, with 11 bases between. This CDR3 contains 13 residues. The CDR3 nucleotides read TGTGCCAGCAGCGGTGAGGGAATTGAAAAACTGTTTTTT. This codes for CASSGEGIEKLFF.

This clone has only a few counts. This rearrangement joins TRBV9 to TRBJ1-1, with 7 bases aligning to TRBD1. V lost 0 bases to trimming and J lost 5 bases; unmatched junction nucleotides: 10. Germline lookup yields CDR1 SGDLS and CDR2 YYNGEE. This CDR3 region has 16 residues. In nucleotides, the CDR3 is TGTGCCAGCAGCGTAGAGGAGGGGGCCGGTTGGACTGAAGCTTTCTTT. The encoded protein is CASSVEEGAGWTEAFF.

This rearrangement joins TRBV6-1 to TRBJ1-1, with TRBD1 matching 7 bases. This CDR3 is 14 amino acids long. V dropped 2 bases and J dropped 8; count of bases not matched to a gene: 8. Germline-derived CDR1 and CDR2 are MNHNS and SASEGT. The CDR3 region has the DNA TGTGCCAGCAGTGAAAACTACTGGACAGGAGAAGCTTTCTTT. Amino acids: CASSENYWTGEAFF.